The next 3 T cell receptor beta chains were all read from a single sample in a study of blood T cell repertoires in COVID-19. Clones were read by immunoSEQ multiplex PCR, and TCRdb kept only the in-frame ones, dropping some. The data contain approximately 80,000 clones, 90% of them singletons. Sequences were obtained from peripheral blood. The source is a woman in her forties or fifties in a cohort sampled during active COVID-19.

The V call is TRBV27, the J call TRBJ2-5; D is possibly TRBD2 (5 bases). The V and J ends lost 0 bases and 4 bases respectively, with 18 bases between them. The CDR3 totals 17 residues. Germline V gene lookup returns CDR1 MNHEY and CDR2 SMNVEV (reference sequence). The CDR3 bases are TGTGCCAGCAGTTTATCGGGCCAGCGGAGAAGAGGAGAGACCCAGTACTTC. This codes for CASSLSGQRRRGETQYF.

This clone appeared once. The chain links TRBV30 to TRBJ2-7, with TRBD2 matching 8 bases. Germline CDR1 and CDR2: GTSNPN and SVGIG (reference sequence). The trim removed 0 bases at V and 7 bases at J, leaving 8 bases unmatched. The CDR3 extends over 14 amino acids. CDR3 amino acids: CAWSVGGRQGEQYF. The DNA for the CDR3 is TGTGCCTGGAGTGTAGGCGGGAGGCAAGGGGAGCAGTACTTC.

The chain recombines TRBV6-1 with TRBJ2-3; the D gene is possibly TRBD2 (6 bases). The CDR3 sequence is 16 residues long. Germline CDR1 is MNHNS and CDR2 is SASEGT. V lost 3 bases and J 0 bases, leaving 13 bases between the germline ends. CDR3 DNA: TGTGCCAGCAGTGAGGCGCCCAGCGGGAGCACAGATACGCAGTATTTT. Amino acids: CASSEAPSGSTDTQYF.